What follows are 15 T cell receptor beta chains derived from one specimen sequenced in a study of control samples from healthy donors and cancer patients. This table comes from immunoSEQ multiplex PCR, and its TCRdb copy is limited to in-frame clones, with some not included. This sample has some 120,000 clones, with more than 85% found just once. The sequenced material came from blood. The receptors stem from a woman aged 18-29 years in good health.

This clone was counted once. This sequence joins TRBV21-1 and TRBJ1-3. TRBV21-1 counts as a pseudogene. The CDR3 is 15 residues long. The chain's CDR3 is CASSKEPASGNTIYF. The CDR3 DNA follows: TGTGCCAGCAGCAAAGAACCGGCCTCTGGAAACACCATATATTTT.

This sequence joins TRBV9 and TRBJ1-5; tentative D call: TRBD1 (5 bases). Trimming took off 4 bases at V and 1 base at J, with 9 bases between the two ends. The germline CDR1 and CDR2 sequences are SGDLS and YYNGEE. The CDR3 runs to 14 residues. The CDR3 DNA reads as TGTGCCAGCAGCCCGTGGGACAGCAATCAGCCCCAGCATTTT. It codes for CASSPWDSNQPQHF.

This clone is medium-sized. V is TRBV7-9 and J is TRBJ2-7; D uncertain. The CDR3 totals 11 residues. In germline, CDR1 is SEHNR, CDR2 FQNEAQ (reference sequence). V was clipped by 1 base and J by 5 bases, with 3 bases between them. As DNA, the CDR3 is TGTGCCAGCAGCTTAGTCGACGAGCAGTACTTC. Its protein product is CASSLVDEQYF.

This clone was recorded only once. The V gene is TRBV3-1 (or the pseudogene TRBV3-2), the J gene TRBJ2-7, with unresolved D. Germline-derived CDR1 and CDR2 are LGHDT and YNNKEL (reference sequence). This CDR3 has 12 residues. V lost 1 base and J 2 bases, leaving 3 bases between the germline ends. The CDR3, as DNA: TGTGCCAGCAGCCAAGCTGCCTACGAGCAGTACTTC. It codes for CASSQAAYEQYF.

CDR3 nucleotides: TGTGCCAGCAGCCAACTGGGACAGGGCTCCTACGAGCAGTACTTC. Protein product: CASSQLGQGSYEQYF. The chain is built from TRBV28 and TRBJ2-7, with 9 bases fitting TRBD1. In germline, CDR1 is MDHEN, CDR2 SYDVKM. J gave up 0 bases and V 6 bases, and 6 bases lay outside the gene matches. This CDR3 region has 15 residues.

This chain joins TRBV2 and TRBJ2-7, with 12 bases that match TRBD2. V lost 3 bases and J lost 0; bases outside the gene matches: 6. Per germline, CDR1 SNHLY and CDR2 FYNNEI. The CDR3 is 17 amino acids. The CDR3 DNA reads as TGTGCCAGCAGTGACCGGACTAGCGGGACTAGCTCCTACGAGCAGTACTTC. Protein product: CASSDRTSGTSSYEQYF.

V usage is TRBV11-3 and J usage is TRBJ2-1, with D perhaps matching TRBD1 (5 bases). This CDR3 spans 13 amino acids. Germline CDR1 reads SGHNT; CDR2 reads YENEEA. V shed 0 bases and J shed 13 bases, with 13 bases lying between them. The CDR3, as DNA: TGTGCCAGCAGCTTAGAACTGGGCAGGGAACAGTTCTTC. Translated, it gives CASSLELGREQFF.

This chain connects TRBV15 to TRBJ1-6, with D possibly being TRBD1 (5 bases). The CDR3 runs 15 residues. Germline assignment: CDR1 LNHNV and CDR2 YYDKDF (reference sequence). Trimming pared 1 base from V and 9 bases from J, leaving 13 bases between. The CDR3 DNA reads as TGTGCCACCAGCAGAGTCATGGGGGTGGGTTCACCCCTCCACTTT. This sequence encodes CATSRVMGVGSPLHF.

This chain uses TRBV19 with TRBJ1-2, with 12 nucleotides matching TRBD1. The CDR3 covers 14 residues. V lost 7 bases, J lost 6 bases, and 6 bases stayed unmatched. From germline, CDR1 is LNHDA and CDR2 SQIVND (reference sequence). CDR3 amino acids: CASMTGTGGNGYTF. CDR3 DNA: TGTGCCAGTATGACCGGGACAGGGGGCAATGGCTACACCTTC. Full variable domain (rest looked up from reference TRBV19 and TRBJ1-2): DGGITQSPKYLFRKEGQNVTLSCEQNLNHDAMYWYRQDPGQGLRLIYYSQIVNDFQKGDIAEGYSVSREKKESFPLTVTSAQKNPTAFYLCASMTGTGGNGYTFGSGTRLTVV.

CDR3 sequence: CASSHLEGGSTEAFF. As DNA, the CDR3 is TGTGCCAGCAGCCACCTTGAAGGAGGGTCTACTGAAGCTTTCTTT. The chain couples TRBV4-2 to TRBJ1-1; no clear D. The CDR3 spans 15 residues. Germline CDR1 reads LGHNA; CDR2 reads YNFKEQ. Trimming took 3 bases from V and 5 from J, leaving 16 bases between them.

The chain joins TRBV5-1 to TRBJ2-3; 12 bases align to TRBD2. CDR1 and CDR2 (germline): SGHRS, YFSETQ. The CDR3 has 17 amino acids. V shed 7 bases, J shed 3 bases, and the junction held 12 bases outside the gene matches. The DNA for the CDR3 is TGCGCCAGCGCTCGGACTAGCGGGGCCTTGCGGACAGATACGCAGTATTTT. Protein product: CASARTSGALRTDTQYF. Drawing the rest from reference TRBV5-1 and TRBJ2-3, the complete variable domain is KAGVTQTPRYLIKTRGQQVTLSCSPISGHRSVSWYQQTPGQGLQFLFEYFSETQRNKGNFPGRFSGRQFSNSRSEMNVSTLELGDSALYLCASARTSGALRTDTQYFGPGTRLTVL.

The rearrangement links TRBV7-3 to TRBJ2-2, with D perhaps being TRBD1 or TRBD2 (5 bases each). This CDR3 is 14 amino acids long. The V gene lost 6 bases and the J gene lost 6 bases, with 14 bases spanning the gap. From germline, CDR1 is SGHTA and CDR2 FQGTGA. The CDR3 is CASSKTGTPGELFF. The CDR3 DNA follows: TGTGCCAGCAGTAAAACCGGGACCCCCGGGGAGCTGTTTTTT.

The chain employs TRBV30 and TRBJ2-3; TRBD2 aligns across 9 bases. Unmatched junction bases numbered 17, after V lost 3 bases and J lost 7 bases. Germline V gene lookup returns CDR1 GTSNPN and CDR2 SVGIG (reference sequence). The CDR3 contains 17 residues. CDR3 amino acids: CAWSLTVISGRLNTQYF. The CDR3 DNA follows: TGTGCCTGGAGCCTGACTGTGATTAGCGGGAGATTAAATACGCAGTATTTT.

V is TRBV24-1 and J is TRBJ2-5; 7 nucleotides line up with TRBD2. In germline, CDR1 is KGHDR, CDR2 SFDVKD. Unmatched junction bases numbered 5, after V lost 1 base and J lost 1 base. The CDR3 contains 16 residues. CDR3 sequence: CATSDFGRGTQETQYF. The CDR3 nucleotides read TGTGCCACCAGTGATTTTGGGCGGGGGACCCAAGAGACCCAGTACTTC.

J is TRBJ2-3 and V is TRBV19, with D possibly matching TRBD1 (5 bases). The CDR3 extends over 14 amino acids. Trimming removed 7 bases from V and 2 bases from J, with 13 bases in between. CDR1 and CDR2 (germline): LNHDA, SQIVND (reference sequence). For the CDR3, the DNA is TGTGCCAGTAAAGGGGCCCCGCTCACAGATACGCAGTATTTT. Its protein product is CASKGAPLTDTQYF.